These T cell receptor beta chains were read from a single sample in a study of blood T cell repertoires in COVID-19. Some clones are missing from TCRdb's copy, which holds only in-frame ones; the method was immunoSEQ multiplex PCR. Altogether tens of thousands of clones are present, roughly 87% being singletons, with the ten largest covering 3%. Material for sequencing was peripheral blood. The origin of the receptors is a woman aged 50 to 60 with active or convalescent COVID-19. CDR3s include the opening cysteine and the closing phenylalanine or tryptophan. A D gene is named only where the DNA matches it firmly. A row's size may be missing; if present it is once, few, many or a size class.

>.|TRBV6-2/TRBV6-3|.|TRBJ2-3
TGTGCCAGCAGTCCCAGGACAGTCTCAGGAACAGATACGCAGTATTTT
CASSPRTVSGTDTQYF
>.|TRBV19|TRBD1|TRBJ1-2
TGTGCCAGTAGTGTTTTCACAGGGGGCTATGGCTACACCTTC
CASSVFTGGYGYTF
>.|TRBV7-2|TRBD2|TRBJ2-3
TGTGCCAGCAGTCATAGCGGGGGGGTAACAGATACGCAGTATTTT
CASSHSGGVTDTQYF
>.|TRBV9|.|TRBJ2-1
TGTGCCAGCAGCGTACTAGGCCTCGACAATGAGCAGTTCTTC
CASSVLGLDNEQFF
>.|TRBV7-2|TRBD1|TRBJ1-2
TGTGCCAGCAGCCAAACACGGACAGGGGGCGAAGATGGCTACACCTTC
CASSQTRTGGEDGYTF
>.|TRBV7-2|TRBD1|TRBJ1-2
TGTGCCAGCAGCCCGAGACAGGGGTCAAGTGGCTACACCTTC
CASSPRQGSSGYTF
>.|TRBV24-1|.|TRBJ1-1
TGTGCCACCAGTGATTTGACCGGGAGGGCTTTCTTT
CATSDLTGRAFF
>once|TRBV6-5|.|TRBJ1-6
TGTGCCAGTTTTCAGGGCCATAATTCACCCCTCCACTTT
CASFQGHNSPLHF
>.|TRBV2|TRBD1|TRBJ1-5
TGTGCCAGCAGTGAAGCGCTTCAGGGGGCAAGGGAGCCCCAGCATTTT
CASSEALQGAREPQHF
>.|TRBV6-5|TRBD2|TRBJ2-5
TGTGCCAGCAGCCCGACTAGCGGGGGGGCGGAGACCCAGTACTTC
CASSPTSGGAETQYF
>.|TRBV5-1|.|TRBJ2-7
TGCGCCAGCAGCCCCGACGGGACCTACGAGCAGTACTTC
CASSPDGTYEQYF
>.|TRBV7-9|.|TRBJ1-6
TGTGCCAGCAATTCAAGAGATTCACCCCTCCACTTT
CASNSRDSPLHF
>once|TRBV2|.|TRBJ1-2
TGTGCCAGCAGTGGATCGAGCGGCTATGGCTACACCTTC
CASSGSSGYGYTF
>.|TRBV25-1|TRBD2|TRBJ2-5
TGTGCCAGCACCTCTCCCAGCGGGGAACAGTACCAAGAGACCCAGTACTTC
CASTSPSGEQYQETQYF
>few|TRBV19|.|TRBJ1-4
TGTGCCAGTAGTAAACAGGATCACGAAAAACTGTTTTTT
CASSKQDHEKLFF
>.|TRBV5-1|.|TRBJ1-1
TGCGCCAGCAGCTTGGGGCAAGCGGGAAGCACTGAAGCTTTCTTT
CASSLGQAGSTEAFF
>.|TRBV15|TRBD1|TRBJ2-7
TGTGCCACCAGCGACCGGGACAGAACCTACGAGCAGTACTTC
CATSDRDRTYEQYF
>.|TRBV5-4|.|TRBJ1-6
TGTGCCAGCAGCCCGGCCCCAAAGAGAAGGGGAAGGGATTCACCCCTCCACTTT
CASSPAPKRRGRDSPLHF
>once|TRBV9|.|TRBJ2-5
TGTGCCAGCAGCGTAGATCCTAGCTCTCCGACCCAGTACTTC
CASSVDPSSPTQYF
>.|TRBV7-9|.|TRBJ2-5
TGTGCCAGCAGCTTCGGGGGTGTAGGAGAGACCCAGTACTTC
CASSFGGVGETQYF
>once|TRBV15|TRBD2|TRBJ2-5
TGTGCCACCAGCAGAAGCGGGGTCCAAGAGACCCAGTACTTC
CATSRSGVQETQYF
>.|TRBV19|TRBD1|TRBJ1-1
TGTGCCAGTAGTGAGCAGGGGGCGCGGGGCACTGAAGCTTTCTTT
CASSEQGARGTEAFF
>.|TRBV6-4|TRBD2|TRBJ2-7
TGTGCCAGCAGTGTCACTAGCGGGGGCTTCCCCTACGAGCAGTACTTC
CASSVTSGGFPYEQYF
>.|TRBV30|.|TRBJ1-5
TGTGCCTGGAGTGTTGGAATAGGAGCCCAGCATTTT
CAWSVGIGAQHF
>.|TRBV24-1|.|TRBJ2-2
TGTGCCACCAGTGATCGTCTGAGGACCGGGGAGCTGTTTTTT
CATSDRLRTGELFF
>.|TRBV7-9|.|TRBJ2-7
TGTGCCAGCAGCCCAGGGTCAGGGGCCTACGAGCAGTACTTC
CASSPGSGAYEQYF
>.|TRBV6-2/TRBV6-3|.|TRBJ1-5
TGTGCCAGCAGTAGACACGCGTATAGCAATCAGCCCCAGCATTTT
CASSRHAYSNQPQHF
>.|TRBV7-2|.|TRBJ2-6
TGTGCCAGCAGCCCCTTATCCCGTTTCTCTGGGGCCAACGTCCTGACTTTC
CASSPLSRFSGANVLTF
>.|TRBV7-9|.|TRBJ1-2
TGTGCCAGCAGCTTGAGCCCTGCTGGTGGCTACACCTTC
CASSLSPAGGYTF
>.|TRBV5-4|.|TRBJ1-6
TGTGCCAGCAGCTTGTACAGAGATAATTCACCCCTCCACTTT
CASSLYRDNSPLHF
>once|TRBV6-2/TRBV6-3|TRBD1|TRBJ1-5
TGTGCCAGCAGTTCTAAGCCAGGGGGACCCAGCAATCAGCCCCAGCATTTT
CASSSKPGGPSNQPQHF
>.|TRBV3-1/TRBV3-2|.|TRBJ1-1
TGTGCCAGCAGCCAAGGTCCAGGGGTTTCGGTCACTGAAGCTTTCTTT
CASSQGPGVSVTEAFF
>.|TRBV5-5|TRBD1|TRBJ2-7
TGTGCCAGCAGCCGAGACAGGGTCCAGTACTTC
CASSRDRVQYF
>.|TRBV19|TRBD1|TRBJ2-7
TGTGCCAGTAGTCCGGGACAGGGGATTCTCCTCGAGCAGTACTTC
CASSPGQGILLEQYF
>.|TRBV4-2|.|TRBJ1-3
TGTGCCAGCAGTCAAGACAGGTCTTATGGAAACACCATATATTTT
CASSQDRSYGNTIYF
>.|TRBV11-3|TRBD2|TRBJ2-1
TGTGCCAGCAGCCCAAACTCTCTAGCGGGGGCCATAAATGAGCAGTTCTTC
CASSPNSLAGAINEQFF